The 25 T cell receptor beta chains below were found in one sample sequenced in a study of graft-versus-host responses after intestinal transplantation. The repertoire was sequenced with immunoSEQ multiplex PCR; TCRdb's copy has only in-frame clones and lacks some. The data hold roughly 4,000 clones, with 20% to 25% observed a single time. The specimen comprised alloreactive CD4+ T cells from a mixed lymphocyte reaction culture, sampled before transplantation. Subset meaning: CFSE-low proliferating T cells sorted from roughly six-day pre-transplant mixed lymphocyte reaction (GvH or HvG direction). Receptor source: a human patient who was an organ donor for intestinal transplantation.

This chain links TRBV4-1 with TRBJ1-4; a weak D match, TRBD1 (5 bases). Trimming removed 2 bases at V and 0 bases at J, with 7 bases between. The CDR3 covers 15 residues. Germline-derived CDR1 and CDR2 are MGHRA and YSYEKL. The CDR3 is CASSQTGATNEKLFF. The CDR3 bases are TGCGCCAGCAGCCAAACAGGTGCAACTAATGAAAAACTGTTTTTT.

This clone was picked up a small number of times. The chain joins TRBV5-1 to TRBJ2-2, with TRBD1 matching over 10 bases. The CDR3 has 15 amino acids. The V gene end was trimmed by 4 bases and the J gene end by 0 bases; junction bases not matched to a gene: 0. CDR1 SGHRS and CDR2 YFSETQ come from the germline V gene. The CDR3 DNA is TGCGCCAGCAGCGGACAGGGGGCGAACACCGGGGAGCTGTTTTTT. It codes for CASSGQGANTGELFF.

The chain combines TRBV5-6 with TRBJ1-6; D ambiguous. V gave up 4 bases and J gave up 8 bases, with 13 bases separating them. The V gene's germline CDR1 is SGHDT and CDR2 YYEEEE. The length of the CDR3 is 14 residues. The CDR3 protein is CASSLSPGDSPLHF. CDR3 sequence (DNA): TGTGCCAGCAGCCTCAGTCCGGGAGATTCACCCCTCCACTTT.

This clone was detected only a few times. J is TRBJ2-5 and V is TRBV5-1; 9 positions match TRBD2. The CDR3 totals 15 residues. Germline CDR1 reads SGHRS; CDR2 reads YFSETQ. The V gene end was trimmed by 0 bases and the J gene end by 5 bases; junction bases not matched to a gene: 5. CDR3 sequence: CASSLGRGGPETQYF. The CDR3 DNA is TGCGCCAGCAGCTTGGGGCGGGGGGGCCCGGAGACCCAGTACTTC.

The chain joins TRBV6-5 to TRBJ1-6; 7 nucleotides agree with TRBD1. V shed 0 bases, J shed 7 bases, and the junction held 6 bases outside the gene matches. The CDR3 is 16 amino acids. The germline V gene encodes CDR1 MNHEY and CDR2 SVGAGI. CDR3 protein: CASSYSQRGPNSPLHF. The CDR3 DNA sequence: TGTGCCAGCAGTTACTCCCAGAGGGGGCCAAATTCACCCCTCCACTTT.

By sample share, this clone is medium-sized. The chain has TRBV5-6 and TRBJ2-7, with 8 bases fitting TRBD1. The CDR3 loop spans 15 amino acids. The trim removed 2 bases at V and 1 base at J, leaving 5 bases unmatched. CDR1 is SGHDT, CDR2 YYEEEE, per germline. The CDR3 coding sequence is TGTGCCAGCAGCTTTAGCAGGGGGCAATCCTACGAGCAGTACGTC. Its translation: CASSFSRGQSYEQYV.

A few counts support this clone. V usage is TRBV20-1 and J usage is TRBJ2-7; D is unresolved. V dropped 3 bases and J dropped 2 bases, with 5 bases sitting between them. Germline assignment: CDR1 DFQATT and CDR2 SNEGSKA (reference sequence). The CDR3 loop spans 11 amino acids. CDR3 DNA: TGCAGTGCTAGTCAGGCCTACGAGCAGTACGTC. This gives the protein CSASQAYEQYV.

This clone was detected only a few times. The rearrangement links TRBV28 to TRBJ2-3; the D gene is possibly TRBD2 (6 bases). Germline-derived CDR1 and CDR2 are MDHEN and SYDVKM. The CDR3 runs to 14 residues. V lost 3 bases and J 4 bases, leaving 11 bases between the germline ends. In DNA, the CDR3 is TGTGCCAGCAGTTTGGCGGGGCCTTCAGATACGCAGTATTTT. This gives the protein CASSLAGPSDTQYF.

This clone was found a few times. This sequence joins TRBV4-3 and TRBJ1-2, with 9 bases that match TRBD1. The CDR3 is made up of 18 amino acids. V lost 0 bases, J lost 0 bases, and 8 bases stayed unmatched. The germline gives CDR1 LGHNA, CDR2 YSLEER. CDR3 sequence reads: CASSQDAPGQGPNYGYTF. DNA of the CDR3: TGCGCCAGCAGCCAAGATGCGCCGGGACAGGGACCTAACTATGGCTACACCTTC.

The chain combines TRBV5-4 with TRBJ2-7, with a possible D match to TRBD2 (6 bases). From germline, CDR1 is SGHNT and CDR2 YYREEE (reference sequence). CDR3 length: 14 amino acids. Deletions cut 4 bases from V and 6 bases from J, with 17 bases between. The DNA of the CDR3 is TGTGCCAGCAGCCCGGGACTTAACCTGGGCGAGCAGTACGTC. Protein: CASSPGLNLGEQYV.

The chain uses TRBV11-2 and TRBJ2-2; D perhaps matches TRBD2 (5 bases). Germline V gives CDR1 SGHAT, CDR2 FQNNGV. V gave up 4 bases and J gave up 5 bases, with 14 bases separating them. This CDR3 has 15 amino acids. The CDR3 is CASSWGVGGTGELFF. CDR3 in DNA: TGTGCCAGCAGCTGGGGAGTCGGAGGAACCGGGGAGCTGTTTTTT.

Many counts were recorded for this clone. The gene calls are TRBV28 and TRBJ2-2; D not resolved. Trimming shortened V by 5 bases and J by 6 bases, and 16 bases separated the two germline ends. Germline assignment: CDR1 MDHEN and CDR2 SYDVKM. This CDR3 spans 15 amino acids. CDR3 in DNA: TGTGCCAGCAGTCCCCCGGGTATTAAGTCCGGGGAGCTGTTTTTT. Amino acid sequence: CASSPPGIKSGELFF.

The sample holds a few counts of this clone. This chain links TRBV11-3 with TRBJ2-5, with a tentative D call TRBD2 (7 bases). The germline V and J ends were trimmed by 5 bases and 0 bases, with 13 bases remaining between them. Per germline, CDR1 SGHNT and CDR2 YENEEA. CDR3 length: 15 amino acids. The CDR3 DNA follows: TGTGCCAGCAGCCGGGGGGCGGGGTACCAAGAGACCCAGTACTTC. Protein: CASSRGAGYQETQYF.

In this sample, this clone turned up a few times. Other DNA sequences of this sample code for an identical CDR3. The genes are TRBV28 and TRBJ2-3; possible D gene TRBD2, 6 bases. Germline CDR1 reads MDHEN; CDR2 reads SYDVKM. Between the trimmed V and J ends, which lost 3 bases and 3 bases, there was a span of 7 bases. The CDR3 spans 13 residues. The CDR3 region is CASSFGGTDTQYF. The CDR3 DNA reads as TGTGCCAGCAGTTTTGGGGGGACAGATACGCAGTATTTT.

This clone appeared a few times. The rearrangement uses TRBV7-8 and TRBJ1-2; D perhaps matches TRBD1 (6 bases). This CDR3 has 14 amino acids. Germline lookup yields CDR1 SGHVS and CDR2 FQNEAQ. V dropped 1 base and J dropped 4 bases, with 10 bases sitting between them. CDR3 DNA sequence: TGTGCCAGCAGCTTAGAACAGGGAATCTATGGCTACACCTTC. It yields the protein CASSLEQGIYGYTF.

The chain links TRBV28 to TRBJ1-5; D is undetermined. Between the trimmed V and J ends, which lost 5 bases and 1 base, there was a span of 21 bases. CDR1 is MDHEN and CDR2 is SYDVKM in the germline V gene. CDR3 size: 18 residues. The CDR3 DNA reads as TGTGCCAGCAGTCCTATTATTTTCCGGAGCGAGAGCAATCAGCCCCAGCATTTT. Translated, it gives CASSPIIFRSESNQPQHF.

J is TRBJ2-7 and V is TRBV1; no check of the table's D call, TRBD2, against the DNA was made. TRBV1 is termed a pseudogene. The CDR3 sequence is 17 residues long. CDR3 nucleotides: TGCACCAGCAGCCAAGATACGTTCGTGAACGGGGGGCTCGAGCAGTACGTC. Translated: CTSSQDTFVNGGLEQYV.

This clone appeared a few times. The chain combines TRBV27 with TRBJ1-2, with TRBD1 as a possible D gene (5 bases). The CDR3 runs 13 residues. The V end lost 2 bases, the J end lost 6 bases, and 10 bases lay between the germline ends. Germline loops: CDR1 MNHEY, CDR2 SMNVEV (reference sequence). CDR3 amino acids: CASSLRTGHGYTF. For the CDR3, the DNA is TGTGCCAGCAGTTTACGAACAGGCCATGGCTACACCTTC.

This chain joins TRBV5-1 and TRBJ2-2, with 7 positions matching TRBD2. In germline, CDR1 is SGHRS, CDR2 YFSETQ. The CDR3 runs to 14 residues. J lost 4 bases, V lost 2 bases, and 2 bases had no gene match. The CDR3 bases are TGCGCCAGCAGCTTCAGGGAGGGCACCGGGGAGCTGTTTTTT. Translated: CASSFREGTGELFF. The full variable domain, its missing parts supplied by reference TRBV5-1 and TRBJ2-2, is KAGVTQTPRYLIKTRGQQVTLSCSPISGHRSVSWYQQTPGQGLQFLFEYFSETQRNKGNFPGRFSGRQFSNSRSEMNVSTLELGDSALYLCASSFREGTGELFFGEGSRLTVL.

This clone was seen a handful of times. The genes are TRBV28 and TRBJ2-5, with 7 bases that match TRBD1. V lost 3 bases to trimming and J lost 5 bases; unmatched junction nucleotides: 12. The germline V gene has CDR1 MDHEN and CDR2 SYDVKM. The CDR3 length is 16 residues. CDR3 protein: CASSFWGQGVLETQYF. The CDR3 DNA reads as TGTGCCAGCAGTTTTTGGGGGCAGGGGGTTTTGGAGACCCAGTACTTC.

This clone was counted a few times. The V gene is TRBV5-1, the J gene TRBJ2-1; 7 positions agree with TRBD2. Germline CDR1 and CDR2: SGHRS and YFSETQ. The V and J ends lost 3 bases and 6 bases, in that order; junction bases with no gene match: 0. This CDR3 region has 12 residues. CDR3 amino acids: CASSWGGNEQFF. DNA of the CDR3: TGCGCCAGCAGCTGGGGGGGCAATGAGCAGTTCTTC.

This chain connects TRBV7-8 to TRBJ1-2, with a possible D match to TRBD1 (6 bases). V was clipped by 5 bases and J by 6 bases, with 16 bases between them. The CDR3 is made up of 14 amino acids. Per germline, CDR1 SGHVS and CDR2 FQNEAQ. The CDR3 DNA reads as TGTGCCAGCAGCCCAACACAGGGTCTGGATGGCTACACCTTC. Its protein product is CASSPTQGLDGYTF.

This clone turned up a few times. This sequence joins TRBV4-3 and TRBJ1-1; perhaps TRBD1 as D (6 bases). V was cut by 7 bases and J by 3 bases, with 15 bases left in between. This CDR3 spans 14 amino acids. Germline-derived CDR1 and CDR2 are LGHNA and YSLEER. The CDR3 protein is CASTRQDPYTEAFF. Written as DNA, the CDR3 is TGCGCCAGCACCCGACAGGACCCGTACACTGAAGCTTTCTTT.

The chain joins TRBV7-3 to TRBJ2-5, with 10 bases matching TRBD2. Trimming removed 5 bases from V and 4 bases from J; junction bases left unmatched: 7. The germline gives CDR1 SGHTA, CDR2 FQGTGA. There are 15 residues in the CDR3. CDR3 sequence: CASSAQRGGLETQYF. The CDR3 nucleotides read TGTGCCAGCAGCGCCCAGCGGGGGGGCCTAGAGACCCAGTACTTC.

This chain links TRBV9 with TRBJ2-3, with no clear D. This CDR3 has 13 amino acids. The V gene's germline CDR1 is SGDLS and CDR2 YYNGEE. V lost 0 bases to trimming and J lost 4 bases, with 6 bases between them. CDR3 DNA sequence: TGTGCCAGCAGCGTAGCTCCAGCAGATACGCAGTATTTT. Translating it yields CASSVAPADTQYF.